This T cell receptor (beta chain) was captured in a study of identical twins' blood T cells. Donors were six healthy women in three monozygous twin pairs. The germline V and J ends were trimmed by 2 bases and 4 bases, with 10 bases remaining between them. Looked up from germline, CDR1 is SGHRS and CDR2 is YFSETQ. CDR3 length: 14 amino acids. Study observations and caveats: Twin similarity might stem from environmental factors, not only genetics.

In the original processing: Each library had roughly 2 to 4 million CDR3 reads and about 85,000 to nearly 550,000 clonotypes. Each CDR3 protein is one row after TCRdb ran MiXCR on the 5' RACE reads. TCRdb's processing, not the authors', yielded these V and J calls. The table has fewer than 450,000 distinct CDR3 sequences, under 30% seen once. As to this clonotype: Its antigen is unidentified.

Sequencing was done on a sample of PBMCs. This clonotype was obtained from a woman aged 18-49 years in good health. J is TRBJ1-5 and V is TRBV5-1; D gene ambiguous. DNA of the CDR3: TGCGCCAGCAGCTTAGCGGGAGATAATCAGCCCCAGCATTTT. This encodes CASSLAGDNQPQHF.